The 16 T cell receptor beta chains listed next were all sequenced from one sample in a study of T cells after posttransplantation cyclophosphamide. Libraries were prepared by immunoSEQ multiplex PCR; TCRdb keeps only in-frame clonotypes and omits some of them. The sample has 10,000 or so clones, about four fifths seen once. Treatment was busulfan-fludarabine conditioning, a marrow graft, and cyclophosphamide on days +3 and +4. Sequenced material: PBMCs, taken approximately 2,000 days after a stem cell transplant with posttransplant cyclophosphamide. The receptors shown here come from a female patient between 40 and 50 years old who received an allogeneic stem cell transplant from a related donor, was CMV-positive, and had no GVHD. The graft donor may account for some of the T cells.

Here the CDR3 reads CASSENRGGAGELFF. The CDR3 DNA is TGTGCCAGCAGTGAGAACAGGGGGGGAGCCGGGGAGCTGTTTTTT. The J gene is TRBJ2-2, the V gene TRBV25-1, with D perhaps TRBD1 (8 bases). V was shortened by 3 bases and J by 6 bases, with 14 bases between the two germline ends. This CDR3 comprises 15 residues. Germline CDR1 is MGHDK and CDR2 is SYGVNS.

The chain is built from TRBV6-1 and TRBJ1-2, with TRBD1 matching over 7 bases. CDR1 MNHNS and CDR2 SASEGT come from the germline V gene. V dropped 4 bases and J dropped 8; count of bases not matched to a gene: 4. The CDR3 sequence is 12 residues long. For the CDR3, the DNA is TGTGCCAGCAGTGTATCGACAGGGGGCTACACCTTC. Translated, it gives CASSVSTGGYTF.

The chain couples TRBV2 to TRBJ2-2, with D possibly TRBD2 on 7 matching bases. The germline V and J ends were trimmed by 3 bases and 2 bases, with 13 bases remaining between them. Germline-derived CDR1 and CDR2 are SNHLY and FYNNEI. There are 16 residues in the CDR3. DNA for the CDR3: TGTGCCAGCAGTGATTTCGGCGGGGGCAACACCGGGGAGCTGTTTTTT. Translating gives CASSDFGGGNTGELFF.

This rearrangement joins TRBV2 to TRBJ1-1; 11 nucleotides align to TRBD1. Germline V gene data show CDR1 as SNHLY and CDR2 as FYNNEI. There are 15 residues in the CDR3. Losses at the gene ends were 1 base for V and 8 bases for J; bases not matched to a gene: 6. The CDR3 sequence is CASSEGGQGAEEAFF. In DNA form, the CDR3 reads TGTGCCAGCAGTGAAGGTGGACAGGGGGCCGAGGAAGCTTTCTTT. The full variable domain, its missing parts supplied by reference TRBV2 and TRBJ1-1, is EPEVTQTPSHQVTQMGQEVILRCVPISNHLYFYWYRQILGQKVEFLVSFYNNEISEKSEIFDDQFSVERPDGSNFTLKIRSTKLEDSAMYFCASSEGGQGAEEAFFGQGTRLTVV.

This chain links TRBV13 with TRBJ2-2, with 7 bases identical to TRBD1. Germline CDR1 reads PRHDT; CDR2 reads FYEKMQ (reference sequence). Trimming cost V 4 bases and J 2 bases; bases outside gene matches: 7. The CDR3 extends over 16 amino acids. The DNA of the CDR3 is TGTGCCAGCAGCTCACTATGGACAGGCAACACCGGGGAGCTGTTTTTT. Protein product: CASSSLWTGNTGELFF.

The rearrangement uses TRBV5-6 and TRBJ2-1, with D unclear. The CDR3 is 13 residues long. Germline-derived CDR1 and CDR2 are SGHDT and YYEEEE. Trimming shortened V by 7 bases and J by 5 bases, and 13 bases separated the two germline ends. CDR3 nucleotide sequence: TGTGCCAGCGGCCCCTCAGATGACAATGAGCAGTTCTTC. This encodes CASGPSDDNEQFF.

The chain recombines TRBV4-3 with TRBJ2-2; 11 bases align to TRBD1. CDR1 is LGHNA, CDR2 YSLEER, per germline. V shed 0 bases and J 5 bases; nucleotides not matched to a gene: 5. The CDR3 runs to 17 residues. DNA of the CDR3: TGCGCCAGCAGCCAAGAAACCGGGACAGGGGGGACCGGGGAGCTGTTTTTT. Its translation: CASSQETGTGGTGELFF.

This sequence joins TRBV5-1 and TRBJ1-3, with TRBD1 as a possible D gene (6 bases). Trimming left V 4 bases short and J 4 bases short, with 12 bases between. Per the germline V gene, CDR1 is SGHRS and CDR2 is YFSETQ. The CDR3 is 14 amino acids. CDR3 DNA: TGCGCCAGCAGCAAGCAAGGACAGGGAAACACCATATATTTT. It yields the protein CASSKQGQGNTIYF.

The gene calls are TRBV4-1 and TRBJ2-2; D might be TRBD1 (6 bases). Germline V lookup: CDR1 MGHRA, CDR2 YSYEKL. The CDR3 has 16 amino acids. V was shortened by 1 base and J by 0 bases, with 9 bases between the two germline ends. This chain's CDR3 is CASSQVGGANTGELFF. The CDR3 nucleotides are TGCGCCAGCAGCCAAGTAGGGGGAGCGAACACCGGGGAGCTGTTTTTT.

CDR3 nucleotides: TGTGCCAGTAGTCCCCGGGTCTTGAACACTGAAGCTTTCTTT. Translated: CASSPRVLNTEAFF. V gene TRBV19 combines with J gene TRBJ1-1; D is uncertain. V lost 5 bases, J lost 0 bases, and 10 bases lay in between. CDR3 size: 14 residues. Per the germline V gene, CDR1 is LNHDA and CDR2 is SQIVND (reference sequence). The entire variable domain, with the rest obtained from reference TRBV19 and TRBJ1-1, is as follows: DGGITQSPKYLFRKEGQNVTLSCEQNLNHDAMYWYRQDPGQGLRLIYYSQIVNDFQKGDIAEGYSVSREKKESFPLTVTSAQKNPTAFYLCASSPRVLNTEAFFGQGTRLTVV.

As concerns this clone: At one end the junction does not follow the germline gene, possibly because of a read error. The V and J genes are TRBV28 and TRBJ2-4; a possible D gene is TRBD2 (5 bases). The germline gives CDR1 MDHEN, CDR2 SYDVKM. CDR3 length: 13 residues. Here the CDR3 DNA reads TGTGTCAGCAGTGGACTAGCCAAAAACATTCAGTACTTC. This gives the protein CVSSGLAKNIQYF.

The rearrangement uses TRBV18 and TRBJ1-3; D is perhaps TRBD1 (5 bases). Germline-derived CDR1 and CDR2 are KGHSH and LQKENI. The CDR3 runs to 15 residues. V lost 5 bases and J 4 bases, leaving 15 bases between the germline ends. CDR3 residues: CASSSLPTEGNTIYF. The CDR3 region has the DNA TGTGCCAGCTCAAGTCTTCCGACAGAAGGAAACACCATATATTTT.

The chain joins TRBV4-2 to TRBJ2-7, with D perhaps TRBD1 (6 bases). This CDR3 contains 15 residues. Trimming removed 3 bases at V and 3 bases at J, with 15 bases between. Germline CDR1 LGHNA, CDR2 YNFKEQ. DNA of the CDR3: TGTGCCAGCAGCCAGGGGGCTACTGGGATCTACGAGCAGTACTTC. Translated: CASSQGATGIYEQYF.

The chain carries TRBV27 and TRBJ1-5, with no clear D. This CDR3 has 14 amino acids. V lost 1 base and J lost 8, with 12 bases in between. Germline V gives CDR1 MNHEY, CDR2 SMNVEV (reference sequence). The CDR3 loop is CASSLLGLQEPQHF. Here the CDR3 DNA reads TGTGCCAGCAGTTTATTAGGACTCCAGGAGCCCCAGCATTTT.

The chain couples TRBV19 to TRBJ1-2, with D possibly being TRBD1 (5 bases). CDR1 and CDR2 (germline): LNHDA, SQIVND (reference sequence). The CDR3 is made up of 14 amino acids. Trimming cost V 3 bases and J 4 bases, with 12 bases left between them. CDR3 in amino acids: CASSIRGDGYGYTF. For the CDR3, the DNA is TGTGCCAGTAGTATTCGGGGGGACGGCTATGGCTACACCTTC.

V gene TRBV28 combines with J gene TRBJ2-1; 7 nucleotides align to TRBD1. Germline V gene sequence: CDR1 MDHEN, CDR2 SYDVKM. V lost 5 bases and J lost 0; bases outside the gene matches: 4. There are 15 residues in the CDR3. CDR3 in DNA: TGTGCCAGCAGTCGCGACAGGGACTCCTACAATGAGCAGTTCTTC. This gives the protein CASSRDRDSYNEQFF.